The rows below give T cell receptor beta chains drawn from one sample of a study of CD8+CD57+ T cells in acquired aplastic anemia. TCRdb ran MiXCR on the reads and lists one entry per CDR3 protein. Counted here are about 190,000 distinct CDR3 sequences, around 50% occurring once; the ten biggest clones make up about 15%. The sequenced material came from sorted CD4+, CD8+, or CD8+CD57+ T cells (not recorded which) from PBMCs. Every receptor here comes from a human donor in good health, serving as a control. CDR3s include the opening cysteine and the closing phenylalanine or tryptophan. A D gene is named only where the DNA matches it firmly. Some rows have no size entry. The others give once, few or many, or a class for an expanded clone.

cdr3_nt cdr3_aa j_call d_call clone_size v_call
TGCAGTGCTGTCGACGGAATGAACACTGAAGCTTTCTTT CSAVDGMNTEAFF TRBJ1-1 NA NA TRBV20-1
TGTGCCAGCAGACAGGGGAATGGGAATCAGCCCCAGCATTTT CASRQGNGNQPQHF TRBJ1-5 TRBD1 many TRBV27
TGTGCCAGCAGCGCAGGGGAGGCTGGAAACACCTTC CASSAGEAGNTF TRBJ1-2 NA NA TRBV9
TGTGCCAGCAGCCTAGTCAGGACACCGGTCTACGAGCAGTACTTC CASSLVRTPVYEQYF TRBJ2-7 NA many TRBV5-6
TGTGCCAGTAGGGCCGGGGCGAACACTGAAGCTTTCTTT CASRAGANTEAFF TRBJ1-1 NA NA TRBV19
TGTGCCAGCAGCCTTCTCGGGGGGGCCCTCTCCGAGCAGTACTTC CASSLLGGALSEQYF TRBJ2-7 TRBD2 many TRBV2
TGTGCCAGTAGTAGACCGGGACAGGGGCAATACCACGAGCAGTACTTC CASSRPGQGQYHEQYF TRBJ2-7 TRBD1 many TRBV19
TGTGCCACCAGCAGACCCAGGGGTGGACTAGCGGAAGGGAGCACAGATACGCAGTATTTT CATSRPRGGLAEGSTDTQYF TRBJ2-3 TRBD2 once TRBV15
TGTGCCAGTAGTATCGGCGGCTCTGGGGCCAACGTCCTGACTTTC CASSIGGSGANVLTF TRBJ2-6 NA few TRBV19
TGCAGTGCTAGAGGTCCGGGGGGGGCAAGCGGGGGGCCGTGGGATACGCAGTATTTT CSARGPGGASGGPWDTQYF TRBJ2-3 TRBD2 NA TRBV20-1
TGTGCCAGCAAACGGACGGAAACCTACGAGCAGTACTTC CASKRTETYEQYF TRBJ2-7 NA few TRBV2
TGCGCCAGCAGCTTGGGCGATAATTCACCCCTCCACTTT CASSLGDNSPLHF TRBJ1-6 NA many TRBV5-1
TGTGCCACCAGCAGGACATTCGAAGATCTCTATGGCTACACCTTC CATSRTFEDLYGYTF TRBJ1-2 NA few TRBV15
TGTGCCAGCGCGAGTCGGGTTCTCAGGGAGCAGTACTTC CASASRVLREQYF TRBJ2-7 NA NA TRBV2
TGCAGCGTTGTGGGGGGACAGGGAGTCACTGAAGCTTTCTTT CSVVGGQGVTEAFF TRBJ1-1 TRBD1 NA TRBV29-1
TGCAGCGTTTACGCAGGGTGGAGGCAAGAGACCCAGTACTTC CSVYAGWRQETQYF TRBJ2-5 NA once TRBV29-1
TGTGCCAGCAGTGACGGACAGGGGATACAAGAGACCCAGTACTTC CASSDGQGIQETQYF TRBJ2-5 TRBD1 NA TRBV7-8
TGTGCCAGCAGGGGGACCATTCAGTACTTC CASRGTIQYF TRBJ2-4 NA once TRBV6-1
TGTGCCAGCAGCCCGTACAACACCGGGGAGCTGTTTTTT CASSPYNTGELFF TRBJ2-2 NA NA TRBV9
TGTGCCATCGGGAGCGGGGGGGCCAGCTCCTACAATGAGCAGTTCTTC CAIGSGGASSYNEQFF TRBJ2-1 TRBD2 NA TRBV10-3
TGTGCCAGCAGCTTAGCGTCAGGGACCCATTCACCCCTCCACTTT CASSLASGTHSPLHF TRBJ1-6 NA NA TRBV7-6
TGCGCCAGCAGCCTAAGACTAGCGGGGACCTACGAGCAGTACTTC CASSLRLAGTYEQYF TRBJ2-7 TRBD2 NA TRBV5-1
TGTGCCAGCAGCTACTCGGGGGGGGGGCGATCCTATAATTCACCCCTCCACTTT CASSYSGGGRSYNSPLHF TRBJ1-6 NA NA TRBV7-9
TGTGCCACCAGTGATAACAACGGACTAGCGGGGTGTACGCAGTATTTT CATSDNNGLAGCTQYF TRBJ2-3 TRBD2 once TRBV24-1
TGTGCCAGCAGCTCCAATGGCTACACCTTC CASSSNGYTF TRBJ1-2 NA once TRBV11-2
TGTGCCAGCACCTCCTCCAAGGACAGGGCGGACAATTCACCCCTCCACTTT CASTSSKDRADNSPLHF TRBJ1-6 TRBD1 NA TRBV7-7
TGTGCCAGCAGTTTGGGGCTCGGCGCAGGGGATGAAAAACTGTTTTTT CASSLGLGAGDEKLFF TRBJ1-4 NA few TRBV28
TGTGCCAGCAGTGCAACAGGGGTAGACACTGAAGCTTTCTTT CASSATGVDTEAFF TRBJ1-1 TRBD1 NA TRBV6-5
TGTGCCAGCAGTGAAAAGGACAGGCTTGTAAGTACCCTGAGCTCCTACGAGCAGTACTTC CASSEKDRLVSTLSSYEQYF TRBJ2-7 TRBD1 NA TRBV2
TGTGCCAGCAGCTTAGAGGGTAGCGGGGGTTACAATGAGCAGTTCTTC CASSLEGSGGYNEQFF TRBJ2-1 TRBD2 NA TRBV7-2
TGCAGTGCTAGAGACGGACAGAACTATGGCTACACCTTC CSARDGQNYGYTF TRBJ1-2 NA many TRBV20-1
TGTGCCATCAGCGACGGCGGGACAGAGACCCAGTACTTC CAISDGGTETQYF TRBJ2-5 NA NA TRBV10-3
TGTGCCAGCATGCCCGGGACAAAAGGCTATGGCTACACCTTC CASMPGTKGYGYTF TRBJ1-2 NA NA TRBV28
TGTGCCAGCAGTATCCGAGGGACAGGGGCACCTGAAGCTTTCTTT CASSIRGTGAPEAFF TRBJ1-1 TRBD1 NA TRBV25-1
TGCAGTGCTAGATCTAGCCCCCTCTCCGAGCAGTACTTC CSARSSPLSEQYF TRBJ2-7 NA NA TRBV20-1
TGCAGTGCCATAACAGGGGGCAATCAGCCCCAGCATTTT CSAITGGNQPQHF TRBJ1-5 TRBD1 once TRBV20-1
TGTGCCAGCAGCTTGGCGTTCGGGAATTCACCCCTCCACTTT CASSLAFGNSPLHF TRBJ1-6 NA many TRBV5-5
TGCAGCGTTAGTGGGGCTCTAGAGTCGCAGGGCACCTTC CSVSGALESQGTF TRBJ1-2 NA NA TRBV29-1
TGTGCCATCAGTGGGTACAGGAATAATTCACCCCTCCACTTT CAISGYRNNSPLHF TRBJ1-6 NA NA TRBV10-3
TGTGCCACCAGCAGTTGGGGGGGCCCTCGGGACGAGCAGTACTTC CATSSWGGPRDEQYF TRBJ2-7 NA NA TRBV15
TGTGCCAGCAACTTGACAGGGGCACATGAAAAACTGTTTTTC CASNLTGAHEKLFF TRBJ1-4 TRBD1 NA TRBV25-1
TGTGCCAGCAGCGTAGGCGGGCAAGAGACCCAGTACTTC CASSVGGQETQYF TRBJ2-5 NA many TRBV9
TGTGCCATCCAGCGGGGGGGGGGCGCAGATACGCAGTATTTT CAIQRGGGADTQYF TRBJ2-3 TRBD2 NA TRBV10-3
TGTGCCAGCGAAGGGACAGGGACGGACACCGGGGAGCTGTTTTTT CASEGTGTDTGELFF TRBJ2-2 TRBD1 NA TRBV2
TGTGCCAGCAGCTTGCGAGGTGGGGGGACTTACGAGCAGTACTTC CASSLRGGGTYEQYF TRBJ2-7 NA NA TRBV11-2
TGTGCCAGCAGCTCGGGGAGGGAGGCAGGGAAGGGTGAAAAACTGTTTTTT CASSSGREAGKGEKLFF TRBJ1-4 NA NA TRBV11-2
TGTGCCAGCAGCTTTTTTGGGGGCGAGGACACTGAAGCTTTCTTT CASSFFGGEDTEAFF TRBJ1-1 NA NA TRBV11-2